The 2 T cell receptor beta chains given below trace back to one sample, sequenced in a study of tumor-infiltrating lymphocytes in oesophageal squamous cell carcinoma. TCRdb passed the PCR reads through MiXCR, listing each CDR3 protein once. The data show about 20,000 distinct CDR3 sequences, around 43% seen once. The specimen sequenced was blood. These TCRs come from a male donor with esophageal squamous cell carcinoma.

The V and J genes are TRBV7-2 and TRBJ2-5, with D unclear. V gave up 2 bases and J gave up 1 base, with 8 bases separating them. The CDR3 totals 14 residues. Per germline, CDR1 SGHTA and CDR2 FQGNSA. This CDR3 is CASSLRTSQETQYF. The CDR3 bases are TGTGCCAGCAGCTTAAGGACGAGCCAAGAGACCCAGTACTTC.

Note on this clonotype: One end of the junction fails to match germline, which may point to a read error. This CDR3 reads CASSQDSNQPLHF. The CDR3 DNA follows: TGTGCCAGCAGCCAAGACAGCAATCAGCCCCTGCATTTT. J is TRBJ1-5 and V is TRBV12-3 or TRBV12-4, with a possible D match to TRBD1 (5 bases). The CDR3 totals 13 residues.